A selection of T cell receptor beta chains follows, all from one sample in a study of blood T cell repertoires in COVID-19. The protocol was immunoSEQ multiplex PCR, while the TCRdb copy is restricted to in-frame clones and leaves out a portion. The data contain around 230,000 clones, approximately 80% of them singletons. Input material: peripheral blood. The receptors here all came from a man in his forties who had recovered from COVID-19. Each CDR3 is given without its conserved first and last residue. The order of the fields is J gene, V gene, clone size, CDR3 protein. A row's size may be missing; if present it is once, few, many or a size class.

TRBJ1-3 TRBV25-1 few ASSYRAGNTIY
TRBJ2-7 TRBV11-2 NA ASSLSTGDEQY
TRBJ1-2 TRBV6-5 NA ASTVARGYGYT
TRBJ1-2 TRBV5-6 few ASSLLNRVVGRDYGYT
TRBJ1-2 TRBV3-1/TRBV3-2 NA ASSQGFSRTNYYGYT
TRBJ1-1 TRBV27 NA ASRTGGYLWNAEAF
TRBJ1-2 TRBV6-5 NA ASETGTENYGYT
TRBJ1-2 TRBV4-1 NA ASSQDSRVPDGYT
TRBJ1-4 TRBV29-1 NA SARTNEKLF
TRBJ2-4 TRBV27 NA ASSSYSRGKAKNIQY
TRBJ2-3 TRBV6-1 NA ASSEVPGQTQY
TRBJ2-5 TRBV5-5 NA ASTGDHETQY
TRBJ2-1 TRBV18 NA ASSPWTGDLISYNEQF
TRBJ2-7 TRBV15 NA ATSSRGTGYSYEQY
TRBJ2-7 TRBV28 NA ASSFRDISYEQY
TRBJ1-3 TRBV3-1/TRBV3-2 once ASSQLASSGNTIY
TRBJ1-5 TRBV19 NA ASSIQGSQPQH
TRBJ1-1 TRBV18 NA ASSPRQGTEAF
TRBJ1-1 TRBV18 NA ASSPGANTEAF
TRBJ1-1 TRBV30 NA AWSRQGAF
TRBJ2-1 TRBV19 NA ASSGGRYYNEQF
TRBJ1-4 TRBV27 NA ASSLSRFNEKLF
TRBJ1-1 TRBV11-3 few ASRFGKGAEAF
TRBJ2-1 TRBV19 NA ASSRIAGGVYNEQF
TRBJ1-4 TRBV28 NA ASSLLRGAGDNEKLF
TRBJ2-3 TRBV4-3 NA ASSQVDGFPPDTQY
TRBJ1-6 TRBV7-2 NA ASSRGGSSYNSPLH
TRBJ1-2 TRBV6-2/TRBV6-3 NA ASSSLGAGYGYT
TRBJ1-1 TRBV6-5 once ASSYADSEAF
TRBJ2-6 TRBV4-3 NA ASSPPGVSGANVLT
TRBJ2-5 TRBV20-1 NA SASRGVETQY
TRBJ2-1 TRBV11-2 NA ASRTPGLASNEQF
TRBJ2-3 TRBV10-3 NA AISGTGDTQY
TRBJ2-7 TRBV12-3/TRBV12-4 NA ASSFGSYEQY
TRBJ2-6 TRBV29-1 few SVDGSGTGSFSGANVLT
TRBJ2-1 TRBV10-3 NA AIRTGTSRVGEQF
TRBJ2-1 TRBV4-3 NA ASSQEISGGGSSYNEQF
TRBJ2-3 TRBV7-9 NA ASSTDRGRADTQY
TRBJ2-5 TRBV19 once ASSSRQSQETQY
TRBJ1-2 TRBV5-4 NA ASSFPGENYGYT
TRBJ2-7 TRBV10-2 NA ASSVDSYYEQY
TRBJ1-2 TRBV28 NA ASSLANYGYT
TRBJ2-7 TRBV7-6 few ASSAPGQGPSFSYEQY
TRBJ1-1 TRBV11-2 NA ASSWGQNTEAF
TRBJ2-7 TRBV7-2 NA ASSPWTSGGYEQY
TRBJ1-2 TRBV11-3 NA ASSLGQGNGYT
TRBJ1-5 TRBV4-3 once ASSQDLSGASNQPQH
TRBJ1-2 TRBV12-3/TRBV12-4 NA ASSLSEIRGYT
TRBJ1-2 TRBV3-1/TRBV3-2 NA ASSQEQARGYT
TRBJ2-1 TRBV4-3 NA ASSQGGQGHNEQF
TRBJ2-7 TRBV11-2 NA ASSLGTGGFYEQY
TRBJ1-4 TRBV14 NA ASSQDGIGQGELLF
TRBJ2-7 TRBV5-1 NA ASSSGTGNSLEQY